This entry lists 4 T cell receptor beta chains sequenced from one sample in a study of cytomegalovirus exposure and HLA in healthy donors. PCR involved 60 Vbeta and 13 Jbeta primers. This table comes from immunoSEQ multiplex PCR, and its TCRdb copy is limited to in-frame clones, with some not included. The sample holds about 59,000 clones; roughly 83% are singletons and the top ten take less than 2%. Specimen: PBMCs. All receptors come from a human donor in good health.

This clone was observed a few times. V gene TRBV25-1 combines with J gene TRBJ2-7, with 9 bases that match TRBD2. Germline V lookup: CDR1 MGHDK, CDR2 SYGVNS. This CDR3 has 14 amino acids. Trimming at V came to 8 bases and at J to 2 bases, leaving 7 bases not matched to a gene. For the CDR3, the DNA is TGTGCCAGCCGCGGGGCTAGCGGGACCTACGAGCAGTACTTC. This gives the protein CASRGASGTYEQYF.

J is TRBJ2-7 and V is TRBV28; TRBD1 matches at 11 bases. Germline assignment: CDR1 MDHEN and CDR2 SYDVKM. CDR3 length: 14 residues. The CDR3 loop reads CSTSGTGGTYEQYF. As DNA, the CDR3 is TGTTCCACATCAGGGACAGGGGGAACCTACGAGCAGTACTTC.

The sample holds one count of this clone. This chain uses TRBV19 with TRBJ1-5; D unresolved. Germline assignment: CDR1 LNHDA and CDR2 SQIVND (reference sequence). V lost 7 bases to trimming and J lost 2 bases, with 12 bases between them. The length of the CDR3 is 14 residues. Here the CDR3 reads CASTASHGNQPQHF. DNA for the CDR3: TGTGCCAGTACCGCGAGCCACGGCAATCAGCCCCAGCATTTT.

This clone came up a few times. The gene calls are TRBV4-1 and TRBJ1-2; 10 positions match TRBD1. CDR1 MGHRA and CDR2 YSYEKL come from the germline V gene. Losses at the gene ends were 1 base for V and 4 bases for J; bases not matched to a gene: 9. There are 17 residues in the CDR3. The CDR3 reads CASSQVLGRTGGYGYTF. The CDR3 DNA reads TGCGCCAGCAGCCAAGTCCTAGGCCGGACAGGGGGCTATGGCTACACCTTC.